This entry features one T cell receptor beta chain sequence. Its antigen is undetermined. Other nucleotide sequences from this sample produce the same CDR3. Only in-frame clones appear in the TCRdb table, and some are missing; sequencing was by immunoSEQ multiplex PCR. The sample holds fewer than 12,000 clones, roughly 80% seen once. Cyclophosphamide on days +3 and +4 followed busulfan-fludarabine conditioning and a marrow graft. These data belong to a study of T cells after posttransplantation cyclophosphamide. Whole-study findings and limits: Blood and skin or GI T cell repertoires showed limited TRB overlap. TRB clonality was highly associated with recipient CMV seropositivity and reactivation. Later blood repertoires were often dominated by clones from the donor CD8+ memory compartment.

The sequences come from PBMCs, collected after allogeneic stem cell transplant with posttransplant cyclophosphamide. This receptor was taken from a female patient in her fifties or sixties who received an allogeneic stem cell transplant from a related donor, was CMV-positive, and had no GVHD. Some T cells may be transferred from the graft donor.

In DNA, the CDR3 is TGCGCCAGCAGCCCTACCGCTAGCACAGATACGCAGTATTTT. It is translated as CASSPTASTDTQYF. The rearrangement uses TRBV4-1 and TRBJ2-3; no clear D gene. CDR1 and CDR2 (germline): MGHRA, YSYEKL. Trimming took off 4 bases at V and 0 bases at J, with 8 bases between the two ends. The length of the CDR3 is 14 residues.